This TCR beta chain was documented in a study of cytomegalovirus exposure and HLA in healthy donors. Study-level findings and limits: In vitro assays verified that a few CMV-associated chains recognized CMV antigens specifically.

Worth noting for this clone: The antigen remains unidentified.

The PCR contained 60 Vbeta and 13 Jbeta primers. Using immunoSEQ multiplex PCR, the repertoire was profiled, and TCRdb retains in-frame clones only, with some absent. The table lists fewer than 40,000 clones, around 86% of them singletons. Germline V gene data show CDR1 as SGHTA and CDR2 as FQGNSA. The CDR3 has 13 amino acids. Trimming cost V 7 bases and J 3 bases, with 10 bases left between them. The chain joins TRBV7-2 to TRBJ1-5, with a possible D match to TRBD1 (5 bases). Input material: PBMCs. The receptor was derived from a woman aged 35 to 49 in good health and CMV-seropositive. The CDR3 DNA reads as TGTGCCAGCACCCCAGGGTACAATCAGCCCCAGCATTTT. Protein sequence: CASTPGYNQPQHF. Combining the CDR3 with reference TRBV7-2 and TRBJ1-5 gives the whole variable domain GAGVSQSPSNKVTEKGKDVELRCDPISGHTALYWYRQSLGQGLEFLIYFQGNSAPDKSGLPSDRFSAERTGGSVSTLTIQRTQQEDSAVYLCASTPGYNQPQHFGDGTRLSIL.